This TCR beta chain was documented in a study of cytomegalovirus exposure and HLA in healthy donors (dated by TCRdb to 2016 to 2017). Study-level background: According to a later analysis, one platform produced both the 100 to 150 validation repertoires and the approximately 670 repertoires of the first cohort. Along with the roughly 700-subject first cohort, a separate validation cohort of over a hundred different subjects was used. The study aimed to test whether signatures of past pathogen exposure could be identified by cataloging public T cell receptors. To predict cytomegalovirus infection status, the study combined high-throughput TCR immunosequencing, statistical association of individual TCRs with disease status, and machine learning.

The library was made by the immunoSEQ multiplex PCR assay. As for how the authors treated the data: A statistical classification framework was built to diagnose cytomegalovirus status from the catalog of TCR beta chain sequences. As stored in TCRdb, this immuneACCESS dataset retains in-frame rearrangements with V and J assigned. A fraction of the clones does not appear; measured against another copy, unresolved V genes explain less than half of the discrepancy, and the remainder lacks a known reason. V, J and clone size were drawn from that table, and D and trimming were deduced from the DNA. This sample is represented by some 170,000 clones; about nine tenths of them were singletons. Of the sample, less than 3.5% is held by the ten largest clones. The donors were included in the validation cohort of 120 subjects, a group kept apart from the roughly 700-subject first cohort. Comments on this clone: Its antigen has not been determined. No much larger clone exists at a distance of one base, and base qualities are not known.

The research as a whole found: A few of the identified cytomegalovirus-associated TCR beta chains were confirmed in vitro to be specific for cytomegalovirus antigens. Across donors, most TCR sequences were observed very rarely, whereas some public TCRs were present in many individuals. The study gave a list of about 170 TCR beta chains associated with cytomegalovirus. The classifier was reported to diagnose cytomegalovirus status with high specificity and sensitivity in both the original and validation cohorts. Of the cluster scores, 85% to 95% were above 0 in a later analysis, which found that TCRs clustered in the first cohort also tended to co-occur in the 130 or so validation repertoires. A later analysis lacked HLA typing for the validation cohort, so it scored co-occurrence in that cohort across all 110 or so repertoires. The authors suggested that the approach could potentially be generalized to other disease states and immunological phenotypes.

Sequenced sample: PBMCs. The clonotype comes from a man aged 18-30 years in good health and CMV-seropositive.

At the DNA level, the sequence is TGTGCCAGCAGCGCCGGGTTGGGGCGAAGCTCCTACAATGAGCAGTTCTTC. It specifies CASSAGLGRSSYNEQFF. Recombination joined TRBV13 with TRBJ2-1; TRBD1 is a possible D gene, resting on 5 matching bases. CDR1 and CDR2 were assigned from the germline V gene (reference sequence) as PRHDT and FYEKMQ. The CDR3 goes from the cysteine to the phenylalanine over 17 residues. Here the CDR3 DNA is all that survives: 51 bases in frame from base 1. V is shortened by 5 bases, J by 0 bases, and the region joining them spans 17 bases.